This T cell receptor beta chain was identified in a study of T cell changes during pregnancy in multiple sclerosis. Generated by immunoSEQ multiplex PCR, the TCRdb table keeps only in-frame clones and is missing some. The sample yields fewer than 80,000 clones, around 94% seen once. CDR3 length equals 17 residues. Trimming left V 6 bases short and J 0 bases short, with 19 bases between. The V and J genes are TRBV5-3 and TRBJ1-5, with D possibly matching TRBD1 (6 bases). TRBV5-3 is annotated as an ORF whose role is uncertain. The TCR originated in a female donor with multiple sclerosis, enrolled in a pregnancy study. This specimen was CD4+ T cells from peripheral blood mononuclear cells, taken after pregnancy. CDR3 coding DNA: TGTGCCAGAACCTTTACTGGGGGCCTAATTAGCAATCAGCCCCAGCATTTT. It codes for CARTFTGGLISNQPQHF.